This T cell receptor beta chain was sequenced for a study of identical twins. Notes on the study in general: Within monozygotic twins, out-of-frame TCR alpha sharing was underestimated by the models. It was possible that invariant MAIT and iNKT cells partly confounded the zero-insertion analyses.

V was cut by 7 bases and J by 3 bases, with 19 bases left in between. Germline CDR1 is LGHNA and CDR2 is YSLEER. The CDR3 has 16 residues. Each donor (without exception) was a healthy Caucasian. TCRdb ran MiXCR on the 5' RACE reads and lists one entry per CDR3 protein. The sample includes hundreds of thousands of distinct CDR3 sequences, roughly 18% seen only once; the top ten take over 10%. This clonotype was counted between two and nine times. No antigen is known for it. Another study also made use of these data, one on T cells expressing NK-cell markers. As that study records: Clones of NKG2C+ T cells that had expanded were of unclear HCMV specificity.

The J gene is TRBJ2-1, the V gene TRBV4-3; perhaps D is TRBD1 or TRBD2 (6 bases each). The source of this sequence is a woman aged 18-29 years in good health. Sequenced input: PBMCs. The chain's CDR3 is CASTRGAGRRYNEQFF. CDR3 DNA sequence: TGCGCCAGCACGAGGGGGGCGGGTCGCCGCTACAATGAGCAGTTCTTC.